Sequencing of this T cell receptor beta chain was carried out in a study of T cell responses to AZD1222 COVID-19 vaccine. Method: immunoSEQ multiplex PCR; TCRdb's copy keeps in-frame clones and lacks some. The sample consists of tens of thousands of clones, about nine tenths of them appearing once. This CDR3 contains 17 residues. Trimming cost V 0 bases and J 0 bases, with 15 bases left between them. CDR1 and CDR2 (germline): GTSNPN, SVGIG (reference sequence). General observations from the study: Seropositive status at baseline applied to only a handful of AZD1222 recipients. Nearly half of unique spike-specific TCRs reportedly avoided B.1.351 and B.1.1.7 mutated regions. Clonal diversity may have been underestimated in mostly white British donors. Sampling that yielded the repertoires occurred only after the peak T cell response.

A word on this clone: The antigen is undetermined.

The TCR comes from an adult in good health. This material consisted of peripheral blood, taken on day 0 of AZD1222 vaccination. The chain recombines TRBV30 with TRBJ2-1; D gene unclear. The CDR3 here is CAWSVGVGSSSYNEQFF. CDR3 in DNA: TGTGCCTGGAGTGTAGGTGTGGGGTCCAGCTCCTACAATGAGCAGTTCTTC. Together with reference TRBV30 and TRBJ2-1, the CDR3 gives the full variable domain: SQTIHQWPATLVQPVGSPLSLECTVEGTSNPNLYWYRQAAGRGLQLLFYSVGIGQISSEVPQNLSASRPQDRQFILSSKKLLLSDSGFYLCAWSVGVGSSSYNEQFFGPGTRLTVL.